The clone carrying this T cell receptor (beta chain) was counted once. Clones were sequenced by immunoSEQ multiplex PCR, and TCRdb holds only the in-frame ones, with some missing. Here the sample spans about 130,000 clones, around three quarters being singletons. These data originate in a study of cytotoxic CD8 clonotypes in ibrutinib-treated CLL. This CDR3 has 16 amino acids. J was trimmed by 1 base and V by 7 bases; bases with no gene match: 8. Germline loops: CDR1 SNHLY, CDR2 FYNNEI. This clonotype was obtained from a human donor with chronic lymphocytic leukemia. Material: PBMCs, obtained after 12 months of ibrutinib treatment. The chain carries TRBV2 and TRBJ1-3; 9 bases align to TRBD1. CDR3 coding DNA: TGTGCCAGCAACTACCGGGACAGGGTATCTGGAAACACCATATATTTT. It specifies CASNYRDRVSGNTIYF.